This is a list of T cell receptor beta chains from one sample in a study of control samples from healthy donors and cancer patients. Sequencing used immunoSEQ multiplex PCR; TCRdb keeps in-frame clones, though not all of them. In the table there are around 89,000 clones, roughly four fifths of which are singletons. Input material: blood. The receptors were sampled from an older woman in good health. Each CDR3 is given without its conserved first and last residue. A D gene is named only where the DNA matches it firmly.

>TRBV5-1|TRBD1
ASSAGQEVNEQY
>TRBV7-9|-
ASSLIQGYGYT
>TRBV6-2/TRBV6-3|-
ASSKRDTQY
>TRBV6-5|TRBD1
ASSPPGQGTNEQF
>TRBV6-5|-
ASSYGAGANVLT
>TRBV3-1/TRBV3-2|-
ASSQDFGELF
>TRBV24-1|-
ATSDLIGNEQF
>TRBV19|-
ASSTGPFNQPQH
>TRBV11-2|-
ASSFGLSTDTQY
>TRBV6-5|TRBD2
ASSYRTSLNEQF
>TRBV12-3/TRBV12-4|-
ASSTVTEAF
>TRBV12-3/TRBV12-4|-
ASSLPTDTQY
>TRBV7-8|-
ASSLAGAGINNEQF
>TRBV5-1|TRBD1
ASSTNPDRRSYGYT
>TRBV27|-
ASSLWGSGANVLT
>TRBV6-6|-
ASRSTGYEQY
>TRBV5-6|TRBD1
ASSFGGEGGPQPQH
>TRBV9|-
ATSTGTHNEQF
>TRBV2|-
ASQLMNTEAF
>TRBV11-2|TRBD2
ASSFPGGTDTQY
>TRBV19|-
ASSSPPNRSPYGYT
>TRBV10-3|TRBD1
AISGLAGTVETQY
>TRBV19|TRBD1
ASSWGQLNTEAF
>TRBV5-1|-
ASSLGHAGEGWREKLF
>TRBV6-5|-
ASSYRAAGNTIY
>TRBV2|-
ASSEFAQMNQPQH
>TRBV29-1|TRBD2
SVKAGTSGEQY
>TRBV19|-
ASRNRTVLYGYT
>TRBV24-1|TRBD1
ATRETGGNTEAF
>TRBV4-3|-
ASSQEFGGLEQY
>TRBV9|-
ASSVEEGNTIY
>TRBV14|-
ASSQEVPGEGGYT
>TRBV19|-
ASKQEPASDEQF
>TRBV18|-
ASSPLQGAISGNTIY
>TRBV4-1|-
ASSQDIPVGGAYNSPLH
>TRBV10-3|-
AISEQDNEKLF
>TRBV24-1|-
ATSDLAQAF
>TRBV5-1|TRBD1
ASSRVPGQGSMPQY
>TRBV29-1|-
SVWQAASDTQY
>TRBV7-9|TRBD1
ASSILYRGSEAF